This T cell receptor beta chain was captured in a study of CD8 T cell repertoires and HIV-1 epitope variants. The overall study: T cells were stimulated with Twenty-five Gag and Nef peptides separately.

The repertoire was sequenced with immunoSEQ multiplex PCR; TCRdb's copy has only in-frame clones and lacks some. The sample shows 95,000 or so clones, 74% of them seen only once. Per the germline V gene, CDR1 is ENHRY and CDR2 is SYGVKD. V lost 7 bases and J 5 bases, leaving 14 bases between the germline ends. CDR3 size: 13 residues. Sequencing was carried out using uncultured baseline CD8+ T cells from peripheral blood mononuclear cells (PBMCs). The sequence was obtained from a male donor with HIV. V is TRBV10-3 and J is TRBJ1-1, with D possibly TRBD1 on 5 matching bases. CDR3 loop: CAIKRGWETEAFF. For the CDR3, the DNA is TGTGCCATCAAGAGGGGTTGGGAGACTGAAGCTTTCTTT.